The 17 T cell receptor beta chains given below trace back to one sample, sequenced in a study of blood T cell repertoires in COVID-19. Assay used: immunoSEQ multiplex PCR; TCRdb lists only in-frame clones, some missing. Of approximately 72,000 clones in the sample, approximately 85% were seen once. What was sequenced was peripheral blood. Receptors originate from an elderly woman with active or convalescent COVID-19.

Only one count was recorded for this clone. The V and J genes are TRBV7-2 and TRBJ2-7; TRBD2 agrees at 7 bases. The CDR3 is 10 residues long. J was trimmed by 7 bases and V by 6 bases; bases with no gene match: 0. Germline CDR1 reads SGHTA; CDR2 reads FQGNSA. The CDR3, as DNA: TGTGCCAGCAGGGGGGGGGAGCAGTACTTC. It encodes CASRGGEQYF.

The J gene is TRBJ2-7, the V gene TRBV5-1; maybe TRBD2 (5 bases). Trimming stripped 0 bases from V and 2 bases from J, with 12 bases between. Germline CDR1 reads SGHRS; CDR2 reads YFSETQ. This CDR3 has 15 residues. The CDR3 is CASSLERETTYEQYF. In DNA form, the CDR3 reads TGCGCCAGCAGCTTGGAACGGGAAACCACCTACGAGCAGTACTTC.

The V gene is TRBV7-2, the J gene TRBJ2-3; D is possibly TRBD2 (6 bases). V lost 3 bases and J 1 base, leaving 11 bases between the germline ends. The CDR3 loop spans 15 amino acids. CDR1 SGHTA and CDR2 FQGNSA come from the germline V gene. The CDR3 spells CASSLGLPRTDTQYF. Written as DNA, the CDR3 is TGTGCCAGCAGCTTGGGACTCCCCCGCACAGATACGCAGTATTTT.

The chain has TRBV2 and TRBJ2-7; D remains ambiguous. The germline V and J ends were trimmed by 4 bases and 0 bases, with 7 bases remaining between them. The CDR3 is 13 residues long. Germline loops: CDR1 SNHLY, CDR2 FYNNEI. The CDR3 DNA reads TGTGCCAGCAGTGGAGCCCTCTCCTACGAGCAGTACTTC. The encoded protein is CASSGALSYEQYF.

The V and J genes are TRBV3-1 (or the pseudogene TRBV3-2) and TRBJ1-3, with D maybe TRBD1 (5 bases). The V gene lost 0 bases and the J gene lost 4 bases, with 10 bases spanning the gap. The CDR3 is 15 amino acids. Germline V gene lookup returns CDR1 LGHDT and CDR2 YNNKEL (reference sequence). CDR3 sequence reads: CASSQDGARGNTIYF. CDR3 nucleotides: TGTGCCAGCAGCCAAGATGGGGCGCGGGGAAACACCATATATTTT.

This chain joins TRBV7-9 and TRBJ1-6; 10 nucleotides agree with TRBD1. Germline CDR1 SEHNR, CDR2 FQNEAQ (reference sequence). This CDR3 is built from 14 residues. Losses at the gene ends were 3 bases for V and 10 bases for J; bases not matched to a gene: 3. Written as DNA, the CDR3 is TGTGCCAGCAGCTTTGGGACAGGGGAGTCACCCCTCCACTTT. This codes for CASSFGTGESPLHF.

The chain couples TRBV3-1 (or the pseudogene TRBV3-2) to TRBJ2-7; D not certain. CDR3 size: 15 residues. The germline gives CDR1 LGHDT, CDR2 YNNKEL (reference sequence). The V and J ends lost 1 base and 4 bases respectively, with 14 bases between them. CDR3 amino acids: CASSQGLQDEYEQYF. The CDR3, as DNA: TGTGCCAGCAGCCAAGGCCTTCAGGATGAGTACGAGCAGTACTTC.

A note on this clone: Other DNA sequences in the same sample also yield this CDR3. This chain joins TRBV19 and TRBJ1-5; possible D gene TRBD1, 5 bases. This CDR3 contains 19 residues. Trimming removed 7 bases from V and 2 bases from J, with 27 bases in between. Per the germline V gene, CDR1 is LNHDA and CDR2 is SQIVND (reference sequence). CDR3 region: CASTHRPGGGGYGNQPQHF. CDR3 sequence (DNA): TGTGCCAGTACCCATCGCCCGGGCGGGGGGGGGTATGGCAATCAGCCCCAGCATTTT. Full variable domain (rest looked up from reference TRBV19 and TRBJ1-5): DGGITQSPKYLFRKEGQNVTLSCEQNLNHDAMYWYRQDPGQGLRLIYYSQIVNDFQKGDIAEGYSVSREKKESFPLTVTSAQKNPTAFYLCASTHRPGGGGYGNQPQHFGDGTRLSIL.

The CDR3 loop reads CATSLGQVNSPLHF. CDR3 nucleotides: TGTGCCACCAGCCTGGGACAGGTAAATTCACCCCTCCACTTT. The J gene is TRBJ1-6, the V gene TRBV15; TRBD1 matches at 8 bases. CDR3 length: 14 residues. V lost 5 bases to trimming and J lost 7 bases; unmatched junction nucleotides: 4. CDR1 LNHNV and CDR2 YYDKDF come from the germline V gene (reference sequence).

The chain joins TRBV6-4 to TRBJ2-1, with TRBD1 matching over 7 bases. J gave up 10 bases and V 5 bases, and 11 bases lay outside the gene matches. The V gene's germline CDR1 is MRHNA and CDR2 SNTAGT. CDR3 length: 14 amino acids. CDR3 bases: TGTGCCAGCAGTCCGGGACAGCCAGGACGGGAGCAGTTCTTC. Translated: CASSPGQPGREQFF.

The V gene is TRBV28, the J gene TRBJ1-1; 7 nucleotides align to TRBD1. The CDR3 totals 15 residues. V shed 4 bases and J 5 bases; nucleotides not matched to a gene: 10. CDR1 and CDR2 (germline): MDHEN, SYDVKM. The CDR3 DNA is TGTGCCAGCAGTTCCATCGGACAGGTCCAAACTGAAGCTTTCTTT. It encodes CASSSIGQVQTEAFF.

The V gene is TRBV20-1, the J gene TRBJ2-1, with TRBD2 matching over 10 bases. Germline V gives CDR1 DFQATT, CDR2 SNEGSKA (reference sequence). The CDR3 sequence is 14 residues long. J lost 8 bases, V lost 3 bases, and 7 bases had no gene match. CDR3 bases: TGCAGTGCTAGTGGTAGCGGGGGGAGATATGAGCAGTTCTTC. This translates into CSASGSGGRYEQFF.

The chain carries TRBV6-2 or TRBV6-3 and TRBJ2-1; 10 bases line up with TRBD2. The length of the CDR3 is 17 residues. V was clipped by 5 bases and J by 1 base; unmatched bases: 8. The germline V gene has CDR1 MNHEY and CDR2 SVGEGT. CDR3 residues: CASSRFSGGNSYNEQFF. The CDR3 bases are TGTGCCAGCAGTAGGTTTAGCGGGGGGAATTCCTACAATGAGCAGTTCTTC.

CDR3 loop: CASSADGTRNQPQHF. CDR3 DNA: TGTGCCAGTTCGGCAGACGGGACTCGAAATCAGCCCCAGCATTTT. The V and J genes are TRBV19 and TRBJ1-5; D may be TRBD1 (5 bases). Germline V gives CDR1 LNHDA, CDR2 SQIVND (reference sequence). The germline V and J ends were trimmed by 8 bases and 4 bases, with 18 bases remaining between them. The CDR3 is 15 residues long.

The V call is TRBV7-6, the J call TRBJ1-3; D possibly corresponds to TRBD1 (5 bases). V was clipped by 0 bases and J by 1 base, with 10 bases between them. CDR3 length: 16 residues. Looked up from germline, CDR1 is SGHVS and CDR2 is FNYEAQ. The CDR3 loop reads CASSLAGPGSGNTIYF. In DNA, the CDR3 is TGTGCCAGCAGCTTAGCGGGCCCAGGGTCTGGAAACACCATATATTTT.

The CDR3 DNA sequence: TGTGCCAGCAGCCAAACGGGGGACTCCCGTTGGTTCTTC. This codes for CASSQTGDSRWFF. The V and J genes are TRBV14 and TRBJ2-1, with a weak D call TRBD2 (6 bases). CDR3 size: 13 residues. Germline V gene lookup returns CDR1 SGHDN and CDR2 FVKESK. Trimming took off 2 bases at V and 15 bases at J, with 17 bases between the two ends. Variable domain in full (rest from reference TRBV14 and TRBJ2-1): EAGVTQFPSHSVIEKGQTVTLRCDPISGHDNLYWYRRVMGKEIKFLLHFVKESKQDESGMPNNRFLAERTGGTYSTLKVQPAELEDSGVYFCASSQTGDSRWFFGPGTRLTVL.

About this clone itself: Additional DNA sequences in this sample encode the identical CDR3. As DNA, the CDR3 is TGTGCCACCAGCCAGGGGTTAAACTATGGCTACACCTTC. It yields the protein CATSQGLNYGYTF. The J gene is TRBJ1-2, the V gene TRBV24-1; a possible D gene is TRBD1 (6 bases). V was pared by 7 bases and J by 2 bases, with 10 bases between. The germline CDR1 and CDR2 sequences are KGHDR and SFDVKD. This CDR3 comprises 13 residues.